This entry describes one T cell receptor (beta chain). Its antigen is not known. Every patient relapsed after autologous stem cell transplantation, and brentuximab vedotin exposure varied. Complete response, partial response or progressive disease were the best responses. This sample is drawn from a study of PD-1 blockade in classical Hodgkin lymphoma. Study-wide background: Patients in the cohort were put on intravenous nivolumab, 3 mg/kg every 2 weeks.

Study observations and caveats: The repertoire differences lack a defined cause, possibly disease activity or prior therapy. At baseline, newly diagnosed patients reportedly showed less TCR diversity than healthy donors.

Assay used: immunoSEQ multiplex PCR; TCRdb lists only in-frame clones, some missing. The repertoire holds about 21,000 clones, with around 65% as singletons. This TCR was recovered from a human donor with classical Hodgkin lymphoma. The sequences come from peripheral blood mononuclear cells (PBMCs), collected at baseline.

CDR3 in DNA: TGTGCCAGCAGCTACGATGACAGGGCGAACACTGAAGCTTTCTTT. Translation: CASSYDDRANTEAFF. V and J are TRBV7-9 and TRBJ1-1, with 7 bases fitting TRBD1. The junction had 6 bases not matched to a gene; V was cut back by 4 bases and J by 1 base. The length of the CDR3 is 15 residues. Per the germline V gene, CDR1 is SEHNR and CDR2 is FQNEAQ (reference sequence).